This TCR beta chain is from a study of blood T cells in healthy people across ages. Study-wide results and caveats: Both naive CD4+ cell counts and diversity were greater in long-lived donors than in aged donors.

In the case of this clonotype: Antigen: not known.

Individuals who donated were healthy Caucasians from Russia aged roughly 6 to 100. The authors ran a second PCR of about 7 to 11 cycles using a sample-barcoded 5' primer and a J-beta primer mix. A template-switch adaptor with 12 random nucleotides tagged each cDNA molecule. No fewer than 3 million CDR3-containing paired-end reads came from each sample. TCRdb reprocessed the 5' RACE reads with MiXCR, giving one entry per CDR3 protein. The sample comprises about 1.4 million distinct CDR3 sequences, 45% to 70% of which are singletons, and about 6.3% rests with the top ten. Germline CDR1 reads ENHRY; CDR2 reads SYGVKD. The V and J ends lost 8 bases and 0 bases, in that order; junction bases with no gene match: 6. The CDR3 runs 15 residues.

The TCR was taken from a young man in good health. Specimen: blood. This rearrangement joins TRBV10-3 to TRBJ2-3, with 9 bases lining up with TRBD1. The CDR3 loop reads CAIVSGTGSTDTQYF. CDR3 bases: TGTGCCATCGTATCCGGGACAGGGAGCACAGATACGCAGTATTTT.